This TCR beta chain appears in the sequencing data of a study of cytomegalovirus exposure and HLA in healthy donors. The PCR ran on 60 Vbeta and 13 Jbeta primers. Generated by immunoSEQ multiplex PCR, the TCRdb table keeps only in-frame clones and is missing some. The sample shows about 120,000 clones, 63% of them seen only once. All donors participated as healthy donors of bone marrow. The germline CDR1 and CDR2 sequences are LGHNA and YSLEER. V was trimmed by 0 bases and J by 4 bases, leaving 12 bases between them. The CDR3 has 15 amino acids. The receptor was derived from a man in his forties or fifties in good health and CMV-seropositive. The specimen sequenced was PBMCs. The V gene is TRBV4-3, the J gene TRBJ2-5; TRBD1 is a possible D gene (5 bases). The DNA for the CDR3 is TGCGCCAGCAGCCAAGAAGGGGTACGGGTAGAGACCCAGTACTTC. Translated, it gives CASSQEGVRVETQYF.